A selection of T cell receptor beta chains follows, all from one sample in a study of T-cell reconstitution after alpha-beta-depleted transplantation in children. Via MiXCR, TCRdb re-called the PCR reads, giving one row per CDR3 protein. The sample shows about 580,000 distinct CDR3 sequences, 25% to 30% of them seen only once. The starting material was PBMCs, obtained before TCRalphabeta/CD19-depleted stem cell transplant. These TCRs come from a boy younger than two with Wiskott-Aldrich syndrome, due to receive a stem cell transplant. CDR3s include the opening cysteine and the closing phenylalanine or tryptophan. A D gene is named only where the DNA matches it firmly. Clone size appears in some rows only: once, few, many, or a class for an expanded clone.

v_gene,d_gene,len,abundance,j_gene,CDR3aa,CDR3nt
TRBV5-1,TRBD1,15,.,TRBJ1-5,CASSSDGQANQPQHF,TGCGCCAGCAGCTCGGATGGACAGGCTAATCAGCCCCAGCATTTT
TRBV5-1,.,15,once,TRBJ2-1,CASSLEALANNEQFF,TGCGCCAGCAGCTTGGAGGCCCTAGCTAATAATGAGCAGTTCTTC
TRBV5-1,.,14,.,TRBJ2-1,CASSFRGDYNEQFF,TGCGCCAGCAGCTTTCGCGGGGATTACAATGAGCAGTTCTTC
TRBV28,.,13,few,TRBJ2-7,CASSRGYSYEQYF,TGTGCCAGCAGTCGGGGATATTCCTACGAGCAGTACTTC
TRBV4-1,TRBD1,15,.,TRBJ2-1,CASSQTGQGLHEQFF,TGCGCCAGCAGCCAGACGGGACAGGGGCTACATGAGCAGTTCTTC
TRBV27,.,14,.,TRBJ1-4,CASSYRDSNEKLFF,TGTGCCAGCAGTTACAGGGACTCAAATGAAAAACTGTTTTTT
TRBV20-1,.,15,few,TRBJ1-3,CSAWQPGSSGNTIYF,TGCAGTGCGTGGCAGCCCGGGAGCTCTGGAAACACCATATATTTT
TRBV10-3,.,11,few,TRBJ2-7,CAIGRGYEQYF,TGTGCCATCGGCAGGGGCTACGAGCAGTACTTC
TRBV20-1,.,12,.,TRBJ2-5,CSARAIAETQYF,TGCAGTGCTAGAGCTATAGCGGAGACCCAGTACTTC
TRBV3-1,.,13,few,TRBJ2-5,CASSYNKGETQYF,TGTGCCAGCAGCTACAACAAAGGGGAGACCCAGTACTTC
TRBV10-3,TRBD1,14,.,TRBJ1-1,CAITPGTGVPEAFF,TGTGCCATAACCCCCGGGACAGGGGTCCCTGAAGCTTTCTTT
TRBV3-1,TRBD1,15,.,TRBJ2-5,CASSQPTGVQETQYF,TGTGCCAGCAGCCAACCCACAGGGGTACAAGAGACCCAGTACTTC
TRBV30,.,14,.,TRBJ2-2,CAWRPPGATGELFF,TGTGCCTGGAGACCTCCGGGGGCCACCGGGGAGCTGTTTTTT
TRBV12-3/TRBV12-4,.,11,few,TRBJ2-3,CASSLSHTQYF,TGTGCCAGCAGTTTAAGCCATACGCAGTATTTT
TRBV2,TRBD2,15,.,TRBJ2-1,CASRPSGLIYNEQFF,TGTGCCAGCCGGCCTAGCGGGCTTATCTACAATGAGCAGTTCTTC
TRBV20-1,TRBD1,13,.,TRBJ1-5,CSVRTGGRQPQHF,TGCAGTGTTCGAACAGGGGGCCGTCAGCCCCAGCATTTT
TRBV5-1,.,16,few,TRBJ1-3,CASSPRGVLSGNTIYF,TGCGCCAGCAGCCCCCGCGGGGTACTCTCTGGAAACACCATATATTTT
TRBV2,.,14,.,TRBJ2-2,CASRGVHTTGELFF,TGTGCCAGCAGGGGGGTGCACACCACCGGGGAGCTGTTTTTT
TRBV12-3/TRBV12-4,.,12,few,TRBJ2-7,CASSLRAGNPYF,TGTGCCAGCAGCCTAAGAGCGGGCAACCCGTACTTC
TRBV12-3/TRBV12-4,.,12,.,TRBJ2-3,CASSLRVDTQYF,TGTGCCAGCAGTTTAAGGGTAGATACGCAGTATTTT
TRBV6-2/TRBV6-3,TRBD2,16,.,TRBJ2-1,CASKPKASGRLHEQFF,TGTGCCAGCAAGCCCAAGGCTAGCGGGAGGCTCCATGAGCAGTTCTTC
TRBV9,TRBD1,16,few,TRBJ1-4,CASSVWPDRANEKLFF,TGTGCCAGCAGCGTATGGCCCGACAGGGCTAATGAAAAACTGTTTTTT
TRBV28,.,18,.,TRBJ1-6,CASGLNPGRLLHNSPLHF,TGTGCCAGCGGTCTGAACCCGGGACGGCTATTACATAATTCACCCCTCCACTTT
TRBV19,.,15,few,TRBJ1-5,CASTFQGRGNQPQHF,TGTGCCAGTACTTTCCAGGGAAGAGGCAATCAGCCCCAGCATTTT
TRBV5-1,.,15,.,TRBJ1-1,CASSALPGGPTEAFF,TGCGCCAGCAGCGCCCTCCCCGGGGGTCCAACTGAAGCTTTCTTT
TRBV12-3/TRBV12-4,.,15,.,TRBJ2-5,CASSLRVRGQETQYF,TGTGCCAGCAGTTTGCGTGTTAGGGGTCAAGAGACCCAGTACTTC
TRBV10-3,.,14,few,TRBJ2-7,CAISEVLGPNEQYF,TGTGCCATCAGTGAGGTTTTGGGTCCTAACGAGCAGTACTTC
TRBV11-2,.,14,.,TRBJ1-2,CASSFSTGAYGYTF,TGTGCCAGCAGCTTTTCGACAGGAGCCTATGGCTACACCTTC
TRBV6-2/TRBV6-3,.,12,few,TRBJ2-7,CASSSPLYEQYF,TGTGCCAGCAGCTCCCCCCTCTACGAGCAGTACTTC
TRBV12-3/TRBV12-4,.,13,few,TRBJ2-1,CASSPPTAIEQFF,TGTGCCAGCAGTCCCCCCACAGCGATTGAGCAGTTCTTC
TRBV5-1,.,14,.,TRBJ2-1,CASSSLTESDEQFF,TGCGCCAGCAGCTCATTAACAGAAAGCGATGAGCAGTTCTTC
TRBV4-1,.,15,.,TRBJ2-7,CASSRTGPLTYEQYF,TGCGCCAGCAGCCGGACGGGACCGTTAACCTACGAGCAGTACTTC
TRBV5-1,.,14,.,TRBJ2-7,CASSSSGSYLEQYF,TGCGCCAGCAGCTCGAGCGGAAGCTATCTCGAGCAGTACTTC
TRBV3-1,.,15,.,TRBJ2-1,CASSQGSRPINEQFF,TGTGCCAGCAGCCAAGGGTCACGCCCTATCAATGAGCAGTTCTTC
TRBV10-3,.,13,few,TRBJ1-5,CAISADSNQPQHF,TGTGCCATCAGTGCGGATAGCAATCAGCCCCAGCATTTT
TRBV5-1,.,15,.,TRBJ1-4,CASSVVGSNNEKLFF,TGCGCCAGCAGCGTGGTGGGCAGCAATAATGAAAAACTGTTTTTT
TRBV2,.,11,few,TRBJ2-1,CASRGANEQFF,TGTGCCAGCAGGGGGGCCAATGAGCAGTTCTTC
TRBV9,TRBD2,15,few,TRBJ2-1,CASSALAGDYNEQFF,TGTGCCAGCAGCGCGCTAGCGGGTGATTACAATGAGCAGTTCTTC
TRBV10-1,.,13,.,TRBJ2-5,CASSDGYQETQYF,TGCGCCAGCAGTGATGGGTACCAAGAGACCCAGTACTTC
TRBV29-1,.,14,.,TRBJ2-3,CSVDEGSGTDTQYF,TGCAGCGTTGATGAGGGTTCCGGCACAGATACGCAGTATTTT
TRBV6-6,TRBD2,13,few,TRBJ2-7,CASTVAGAYEQYF,TGTGCCAGCACCGTCGCGGGGGCCTACGAGCAGTACTTC
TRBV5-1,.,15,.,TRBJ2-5,CASSLGRGGQETQYF,TGCGCCAGCAGCTTAGGCAGGGGTGGTCAAGAGACCCAGTACTTC
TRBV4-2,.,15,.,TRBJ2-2,CASSQDFRGSGELFF,TGTGCCAGCAGCCAAGATTTTAGGGGGTCCGGGGAGCTGTTTTTT
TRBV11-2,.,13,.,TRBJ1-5,CASSHTFDQPQHF,TGTGCCAGCAGCCATACGTTTGATCAGCCCCAGCATTTT
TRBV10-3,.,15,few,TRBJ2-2,CAISERGANTGELFF,TGTGCCATCAGTGAAAGGGGGGCGAACACCGGGGAGCTGTTTTTT
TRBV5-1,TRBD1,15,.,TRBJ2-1,CASSLQGAGNNEQFF,TGCGCCAGCAGCTTGCAGGGGGCCGGAAACAATGAGCAGTTCTTC